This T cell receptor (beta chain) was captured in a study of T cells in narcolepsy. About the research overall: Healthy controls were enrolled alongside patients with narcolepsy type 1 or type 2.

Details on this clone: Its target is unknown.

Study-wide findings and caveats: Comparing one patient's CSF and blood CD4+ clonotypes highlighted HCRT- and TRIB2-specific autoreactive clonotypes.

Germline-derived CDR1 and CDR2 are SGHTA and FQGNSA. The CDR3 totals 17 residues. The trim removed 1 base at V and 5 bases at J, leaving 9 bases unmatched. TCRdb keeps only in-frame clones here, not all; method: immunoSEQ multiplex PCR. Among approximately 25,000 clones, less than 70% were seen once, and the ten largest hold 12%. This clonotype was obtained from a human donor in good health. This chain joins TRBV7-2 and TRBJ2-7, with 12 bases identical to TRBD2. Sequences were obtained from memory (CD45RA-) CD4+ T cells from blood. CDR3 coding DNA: TGTGCCAGCAGCTTAGGGCCTCGGACTAGCGGGGCCGACGAGCAGTACTTC. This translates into CASSLGPRTSGADEQYF.